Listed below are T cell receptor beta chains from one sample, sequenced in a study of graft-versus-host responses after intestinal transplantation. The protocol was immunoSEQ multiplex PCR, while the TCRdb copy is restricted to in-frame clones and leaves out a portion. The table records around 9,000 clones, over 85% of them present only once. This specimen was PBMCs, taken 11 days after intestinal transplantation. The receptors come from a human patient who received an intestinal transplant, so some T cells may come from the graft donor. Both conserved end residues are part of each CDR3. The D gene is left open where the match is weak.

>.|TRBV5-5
CASSLARAGTYGYTF
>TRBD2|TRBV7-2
CASSLVLRLGLAGRDTQYF
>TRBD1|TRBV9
CASNRWGQGDNEQFF
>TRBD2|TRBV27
CASSFSLAGVRSYNEQFF
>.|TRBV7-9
CASSLVQRDTIYF
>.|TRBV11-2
CASSFLGGATRGELFF
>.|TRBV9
CASSVDPGEYSNQPQHF
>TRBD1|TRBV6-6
CASSWPDRERNTEAFF
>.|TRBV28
CASSFFRSAQETQYF
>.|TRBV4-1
CASSQTPPGWSTDTQYF
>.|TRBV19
CASRVTGSYNEQFF
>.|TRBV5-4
CASSPVRQETQYF
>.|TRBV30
CAWSVGRGYNEQFF
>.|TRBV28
CASSFGRWGVNTGELFF
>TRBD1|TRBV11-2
CASSHPGTGGKEQYF
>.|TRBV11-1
CASSPTGVVKYF
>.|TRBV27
CASSSRVSGANVLTF
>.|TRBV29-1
CSVEDPGASVYEQFF
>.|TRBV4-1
CASSHPGRGPGNTIYF
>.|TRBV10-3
CAISETGAPTDEQFF
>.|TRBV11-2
CASSLVGIPAYEQYF
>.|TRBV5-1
CASSLAPWGDEKLFF
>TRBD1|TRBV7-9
CASSWTGREQYF
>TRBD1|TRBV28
CASSYLTGRNWYGYTF
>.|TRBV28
CASSSTGMRFRAGELFF
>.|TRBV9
CASSPPGAGKNIQYF
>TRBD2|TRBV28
CASRSGREAYEQYF
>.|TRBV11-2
CASTTPGRGTGELFF
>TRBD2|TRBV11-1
CASSLGWAGEFNEQYF
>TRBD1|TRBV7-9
CASSSGDRVHTGELFF
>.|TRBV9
CASSVGQGTYEQYF
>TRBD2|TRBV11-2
CASRKPLSSGNPYEQFF
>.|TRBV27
CASSLKGVDGYTF
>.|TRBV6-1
CASSEAPGGHYYEQYF
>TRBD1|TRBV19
CASSITPKNGQGANIQYF
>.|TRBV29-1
CSVEGSGEQFF